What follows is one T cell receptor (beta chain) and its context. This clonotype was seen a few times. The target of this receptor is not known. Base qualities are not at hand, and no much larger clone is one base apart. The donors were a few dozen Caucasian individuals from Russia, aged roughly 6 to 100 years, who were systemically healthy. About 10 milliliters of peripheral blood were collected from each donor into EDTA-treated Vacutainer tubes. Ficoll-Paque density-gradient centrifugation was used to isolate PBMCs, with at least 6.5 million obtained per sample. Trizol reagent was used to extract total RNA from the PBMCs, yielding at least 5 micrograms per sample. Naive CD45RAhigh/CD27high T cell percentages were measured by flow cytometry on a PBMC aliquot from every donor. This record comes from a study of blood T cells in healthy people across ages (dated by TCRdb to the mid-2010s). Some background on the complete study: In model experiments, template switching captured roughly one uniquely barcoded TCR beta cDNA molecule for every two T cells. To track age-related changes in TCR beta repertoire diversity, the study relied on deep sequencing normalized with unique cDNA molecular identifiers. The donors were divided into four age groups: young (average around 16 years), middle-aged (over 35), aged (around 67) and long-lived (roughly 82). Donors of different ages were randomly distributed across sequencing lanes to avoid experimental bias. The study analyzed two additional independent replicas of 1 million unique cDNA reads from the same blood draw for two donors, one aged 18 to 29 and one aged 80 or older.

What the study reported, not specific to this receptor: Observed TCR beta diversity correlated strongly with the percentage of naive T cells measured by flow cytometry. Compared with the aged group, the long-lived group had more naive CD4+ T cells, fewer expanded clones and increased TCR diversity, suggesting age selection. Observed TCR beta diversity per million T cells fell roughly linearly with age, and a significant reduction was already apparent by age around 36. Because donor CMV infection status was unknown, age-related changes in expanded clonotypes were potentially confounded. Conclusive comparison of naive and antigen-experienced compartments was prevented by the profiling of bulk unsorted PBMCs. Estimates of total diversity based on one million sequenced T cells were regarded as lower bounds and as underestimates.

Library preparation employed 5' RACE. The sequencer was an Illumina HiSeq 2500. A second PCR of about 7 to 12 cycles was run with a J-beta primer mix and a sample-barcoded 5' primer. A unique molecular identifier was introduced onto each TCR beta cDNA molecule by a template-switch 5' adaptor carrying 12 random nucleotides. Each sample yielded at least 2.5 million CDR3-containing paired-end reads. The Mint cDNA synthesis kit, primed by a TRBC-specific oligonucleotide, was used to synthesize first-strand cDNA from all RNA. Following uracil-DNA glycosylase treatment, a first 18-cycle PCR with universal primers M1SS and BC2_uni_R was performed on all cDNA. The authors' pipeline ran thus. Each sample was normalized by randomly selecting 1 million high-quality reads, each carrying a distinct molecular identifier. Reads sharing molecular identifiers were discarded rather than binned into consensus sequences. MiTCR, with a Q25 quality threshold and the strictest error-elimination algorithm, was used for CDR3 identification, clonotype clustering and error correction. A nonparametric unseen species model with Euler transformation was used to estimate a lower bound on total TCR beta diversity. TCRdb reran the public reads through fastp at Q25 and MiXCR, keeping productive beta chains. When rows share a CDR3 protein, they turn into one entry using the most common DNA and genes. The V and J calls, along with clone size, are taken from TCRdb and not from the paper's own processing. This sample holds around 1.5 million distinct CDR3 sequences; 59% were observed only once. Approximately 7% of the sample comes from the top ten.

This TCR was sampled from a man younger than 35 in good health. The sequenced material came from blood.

CDR3 region: CSAINSNSYEQYF. At the DNA level, the sequence is TGCAGTGCTATCAACTCTAACTCCTACGAGCAGTACTTC. The sequence is built from TRBV20-1 and TRBJ2-7, with no confident D gene call. The CDR1 and CDR2 encoded by the germline V gene (reference sequence) are DFQATT and SNEGSKA. Including the terminal cysteine and phenylalanine, the CDR3 comprises 13 residues. Of the read, only the CDR3 DNA is kept; its 39 bases are in frame from base 1. Relative to germline, V is 4 bases shorter and J is 0 bases shorter, with 10 bases between their ends.